This T cell receptor (beta chain) originates from a study of blood T cell repertoires in COVID-19 (dated by TCRdb to 2018 to 2021). For the wider study: Samples from collaborators originated in the United States, Italy and Spain and spanned both the acute and convalescent phases of COVID-19. The prospective study material was composed of cDNA or gDNA derived from T cells, B-cell-depleted T cells, or PBMCs. Subjects who had been exposed to COVID-19, were actively infected with it, or had recovered from it provided the deeply sampled blood TCRbeta repertoires that made up the dataset. The repertoires were released in a freely available public database meant as a resource for research on the immune response to SARS-CoV-2. Samples were obtained from the ongoing ImmuneRACE study (first 160 participants) and from over 1,000 subjects provided by 6 global collaborators. A de-identified subject ID, COVID-19 status, age in years and sex were almost always included in the sample metadata. Where available, HLA class I and class II types were obtained from metadata supplied by the sample provider rather than from assay-based typing. Results the study describes overall, beyond this receptor: How much clinical and demographic metadata was included differed by source and by participant, and the metadata was provided uncurated.

With respect to this clone: Its cognate antigen has yet to be identified. Per-base quality was not reported, and no clone a single base away is much larger than it.

Each collaborating institution followed its own protocols to collect whole blood in K2EDTA tubes. For TCRbeta analysis, collaborator samples were shipped as frozen whole blood, as isolated PBMCs, or as DNA extracted from either sample type. The immunoSEQ Assay, a bias-controlled multiplex PCR, was used to amplify TCRbeta CDR3 regions from genomic DNA. The published analysis was carried out like this. Nucleated cell counts per sample were estimated from amplification of reference gene primers within the assay. To quantify the absolute abundance of each unique TCRbeta CDR3 rearrangement, sequence reads were collapsed and filtered. Productive Simpson clonality was computed per sample as the square root of Simpson's diversity index over productive rearrangements. The source is immuneACCESS, and TCRdb retained only in-frame sequences with V and J called. Part of the clones is not carried over; for the studies checked, unresolved V genes explain less than half of this, and the remainder is unexplained. The V and J calls and the clone size are those of that table, but D and trimming were determined from the DNA. The sample table holds around 56,000 clones, of which about 70% were seen once. Clones ranked in the top ten supply less than 20% of the sample.

CDR1 and CDR2, per the germline V gene (reference sequence), are SEHNR and FQNEAQ. The CDR3, cysteine through phenylalanine, is 14 amino acids long. The DNA shown is the 42-base CDR3, in frame from base 1. V and J lose 1 base and 3 bases, and a span of 9 bases separates them. This chain joins TRBV7-9 to TRBJ1-2; no D gene is confidently identified. The TCR was taken from a woman aged 50 to 60 with active or convalescent COVID-19. Sequences were obtained from peripheral blood. The CDR3 sequence is CASSLDTRDYGYTF. The DNA sequence follows: TGTGCCAGCAGCTTAGACACCCGGGACTATGGCTACACCTTC.